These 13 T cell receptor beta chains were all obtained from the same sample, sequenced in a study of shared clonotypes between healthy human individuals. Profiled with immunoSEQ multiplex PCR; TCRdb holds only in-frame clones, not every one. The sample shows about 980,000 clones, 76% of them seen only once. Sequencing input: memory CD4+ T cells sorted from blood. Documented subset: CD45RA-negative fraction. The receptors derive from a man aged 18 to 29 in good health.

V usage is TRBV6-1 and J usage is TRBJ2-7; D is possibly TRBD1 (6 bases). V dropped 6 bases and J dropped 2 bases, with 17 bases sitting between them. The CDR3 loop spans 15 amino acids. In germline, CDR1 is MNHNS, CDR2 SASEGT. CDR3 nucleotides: TGTGCCAGCAGATGGACAGCCACGGGGACCTACGAGCAGTACTTC. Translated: CASRWTATGTYEQYF.

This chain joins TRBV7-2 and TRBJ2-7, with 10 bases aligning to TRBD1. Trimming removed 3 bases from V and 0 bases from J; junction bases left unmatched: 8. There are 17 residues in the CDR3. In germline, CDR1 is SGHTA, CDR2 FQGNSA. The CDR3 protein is CASSFGTGVSYSYEQYF. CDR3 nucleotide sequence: TGTGCCAGCAGCTTTGGGACAGGGGTGTCTTACTCCTACGAGCAGTACTTC.

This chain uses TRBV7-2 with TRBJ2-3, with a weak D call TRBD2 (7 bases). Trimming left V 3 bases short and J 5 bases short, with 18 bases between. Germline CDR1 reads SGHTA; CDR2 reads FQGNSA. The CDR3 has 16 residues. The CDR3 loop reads CASSFTGGGSGDTQYF. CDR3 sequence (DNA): TGTGCCAGCAGCTTTACTGGGGGGGGCTCAGGAGATACGCAGTATTTT.

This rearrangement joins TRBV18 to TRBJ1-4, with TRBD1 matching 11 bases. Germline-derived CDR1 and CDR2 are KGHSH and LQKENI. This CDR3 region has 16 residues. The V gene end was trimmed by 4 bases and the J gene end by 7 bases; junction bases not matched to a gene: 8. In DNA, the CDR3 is TGTGCCAGCTCACTTCTAACCGGGACAGGGGGTGAAAAACTGTTTTTT. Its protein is CASSLLTGTGGEKLFF.

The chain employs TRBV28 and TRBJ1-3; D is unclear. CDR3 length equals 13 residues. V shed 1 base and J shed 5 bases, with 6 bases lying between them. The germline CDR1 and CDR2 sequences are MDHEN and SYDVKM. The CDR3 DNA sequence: TGTGCCAGCAGTTTATCACTCAGAAACACCATATATTTT. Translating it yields CASSLSLRNTIYF.

The CDR3 sequence is CASSFSGRSYEQYF. Written as DNA, the CDR3 is TGTGCCAGCAGTTTTAGCGGCAGATCCTACGAGCAGTACTTC. The chain uses TRBV28 and TRBJ2-7; D is possibly TRBD2 (6 bases). Germline V lookup: CDR1 MDHEN, CDR2 SYDVKM. Trimming took 3 bases from V and 1 from J, leaving 10 bases between them. The CDR3 extends over 14 amino acids.

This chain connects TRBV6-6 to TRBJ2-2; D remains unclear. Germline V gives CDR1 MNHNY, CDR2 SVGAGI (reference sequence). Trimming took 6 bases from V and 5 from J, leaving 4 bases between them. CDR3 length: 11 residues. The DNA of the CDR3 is TGTGCCAGCAGACCAACCGGGGAGCTGTTTTTT. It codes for CASRPTGELFF.

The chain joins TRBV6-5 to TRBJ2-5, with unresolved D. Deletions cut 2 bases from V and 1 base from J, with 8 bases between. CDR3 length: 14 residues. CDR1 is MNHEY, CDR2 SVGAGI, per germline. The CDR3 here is CASSYVGIQETQYF. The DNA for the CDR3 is TGTGCCAGCAGTTACGTGGGGATCCAAGAGACCCAGTACTTC.

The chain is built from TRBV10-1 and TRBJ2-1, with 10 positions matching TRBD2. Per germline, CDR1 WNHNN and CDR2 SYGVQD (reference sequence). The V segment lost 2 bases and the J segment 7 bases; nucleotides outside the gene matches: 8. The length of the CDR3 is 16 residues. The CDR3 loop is CASSEGGLAKQNEQFF. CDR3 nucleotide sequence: TGCGCCAGCAGTGAGGGGGGACTAGCGAAGCAGAATGAGCAGTTCTTC.

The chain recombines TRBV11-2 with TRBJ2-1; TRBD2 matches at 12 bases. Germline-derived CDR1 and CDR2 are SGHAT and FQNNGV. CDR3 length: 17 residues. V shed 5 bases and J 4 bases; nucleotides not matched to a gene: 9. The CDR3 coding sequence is TGTGCCAGCAGCCAAACGACTAGCGGGAGTACATACAATGAGCAGTTCTTC. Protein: CASSQTTSGSTYNEQFF.

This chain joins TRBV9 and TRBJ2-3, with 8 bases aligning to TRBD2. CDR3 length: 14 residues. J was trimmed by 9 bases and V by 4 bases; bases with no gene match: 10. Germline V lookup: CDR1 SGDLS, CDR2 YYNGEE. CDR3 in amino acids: CASSSSGTGGTQYF. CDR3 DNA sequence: TGTGCCAGCAGCTCTAGCGGAACGGGGGGGACGCAGTATTTT.

The CDR3 DNA reads as TGTGCCAGCAGCGTAGGGGGGGTTGATTCACCCCTCCACTTT. This translates into CASSVGGVDSPLHF. The V and J genes are TRBV9 and TRBJ1-6, with TRBD1 as a possible D gene (5 bases). Per germline, CDR1 SGDLS and CDR2 YYNGEE. This CDR3 contains 14 residues. Trimming removed 0 bases at V and 8 bases at J, with 9 bases between.

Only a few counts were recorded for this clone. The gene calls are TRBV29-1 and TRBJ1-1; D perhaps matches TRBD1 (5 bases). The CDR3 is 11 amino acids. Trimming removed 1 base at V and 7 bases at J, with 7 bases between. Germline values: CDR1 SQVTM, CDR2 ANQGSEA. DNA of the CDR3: TGCAGCGTTGAAGGGACAAGTGAAGCTTTCTTT. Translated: CSVEGTSEAFF.